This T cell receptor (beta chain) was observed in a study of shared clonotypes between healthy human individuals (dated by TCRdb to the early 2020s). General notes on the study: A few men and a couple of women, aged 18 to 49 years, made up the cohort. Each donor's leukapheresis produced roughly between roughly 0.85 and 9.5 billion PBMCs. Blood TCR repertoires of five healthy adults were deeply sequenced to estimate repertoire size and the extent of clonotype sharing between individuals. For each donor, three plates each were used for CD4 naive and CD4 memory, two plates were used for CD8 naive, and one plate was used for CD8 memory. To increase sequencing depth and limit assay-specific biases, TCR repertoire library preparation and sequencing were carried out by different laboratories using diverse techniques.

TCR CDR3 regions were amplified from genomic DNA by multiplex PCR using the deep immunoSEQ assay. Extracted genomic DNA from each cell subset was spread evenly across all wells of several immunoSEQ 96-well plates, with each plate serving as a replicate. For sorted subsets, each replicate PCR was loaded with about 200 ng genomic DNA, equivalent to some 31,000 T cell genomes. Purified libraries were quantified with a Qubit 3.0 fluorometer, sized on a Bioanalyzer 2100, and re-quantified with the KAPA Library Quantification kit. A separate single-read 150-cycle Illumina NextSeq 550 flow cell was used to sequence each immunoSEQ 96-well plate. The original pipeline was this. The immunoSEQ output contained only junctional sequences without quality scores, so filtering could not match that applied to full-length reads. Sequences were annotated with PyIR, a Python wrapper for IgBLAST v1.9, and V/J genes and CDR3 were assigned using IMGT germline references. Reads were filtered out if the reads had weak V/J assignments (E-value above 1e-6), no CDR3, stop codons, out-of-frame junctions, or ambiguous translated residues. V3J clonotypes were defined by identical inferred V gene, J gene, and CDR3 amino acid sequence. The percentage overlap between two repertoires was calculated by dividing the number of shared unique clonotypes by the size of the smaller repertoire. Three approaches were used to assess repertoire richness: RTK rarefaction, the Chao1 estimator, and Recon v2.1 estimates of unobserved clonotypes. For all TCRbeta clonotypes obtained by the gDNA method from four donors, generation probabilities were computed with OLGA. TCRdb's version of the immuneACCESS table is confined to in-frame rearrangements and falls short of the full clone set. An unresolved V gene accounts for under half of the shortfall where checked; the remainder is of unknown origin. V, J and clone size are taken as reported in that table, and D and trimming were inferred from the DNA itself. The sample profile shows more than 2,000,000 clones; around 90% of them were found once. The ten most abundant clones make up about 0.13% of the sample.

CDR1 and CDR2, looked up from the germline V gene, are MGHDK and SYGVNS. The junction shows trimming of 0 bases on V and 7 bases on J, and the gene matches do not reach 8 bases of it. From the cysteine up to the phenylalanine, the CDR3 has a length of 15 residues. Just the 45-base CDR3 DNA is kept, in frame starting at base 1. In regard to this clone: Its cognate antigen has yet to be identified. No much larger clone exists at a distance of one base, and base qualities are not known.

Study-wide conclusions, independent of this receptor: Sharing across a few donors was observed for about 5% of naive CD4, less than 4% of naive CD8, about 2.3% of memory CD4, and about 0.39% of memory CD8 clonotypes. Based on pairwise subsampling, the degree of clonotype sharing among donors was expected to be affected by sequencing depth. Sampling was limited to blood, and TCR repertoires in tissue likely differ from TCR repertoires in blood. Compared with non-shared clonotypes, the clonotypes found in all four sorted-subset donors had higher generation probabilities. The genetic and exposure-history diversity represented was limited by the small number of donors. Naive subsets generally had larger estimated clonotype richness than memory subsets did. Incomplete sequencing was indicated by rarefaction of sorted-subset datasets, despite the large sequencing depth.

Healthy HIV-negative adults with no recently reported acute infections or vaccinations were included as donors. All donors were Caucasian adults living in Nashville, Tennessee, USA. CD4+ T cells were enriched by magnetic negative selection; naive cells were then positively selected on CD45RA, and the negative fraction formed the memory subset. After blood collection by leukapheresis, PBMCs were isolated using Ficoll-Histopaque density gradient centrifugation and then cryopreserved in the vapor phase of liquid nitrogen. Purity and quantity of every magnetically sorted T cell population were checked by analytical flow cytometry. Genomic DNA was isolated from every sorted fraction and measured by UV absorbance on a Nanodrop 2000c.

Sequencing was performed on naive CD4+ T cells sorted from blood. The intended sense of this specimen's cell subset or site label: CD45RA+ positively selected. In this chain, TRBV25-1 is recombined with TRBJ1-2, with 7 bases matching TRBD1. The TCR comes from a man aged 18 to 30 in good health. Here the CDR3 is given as CASSEYWAGGGGYTF. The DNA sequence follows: TGTGCCAGCAGTGAATACTGGGCAGGGGGTGGTGGCTACACCTTC.